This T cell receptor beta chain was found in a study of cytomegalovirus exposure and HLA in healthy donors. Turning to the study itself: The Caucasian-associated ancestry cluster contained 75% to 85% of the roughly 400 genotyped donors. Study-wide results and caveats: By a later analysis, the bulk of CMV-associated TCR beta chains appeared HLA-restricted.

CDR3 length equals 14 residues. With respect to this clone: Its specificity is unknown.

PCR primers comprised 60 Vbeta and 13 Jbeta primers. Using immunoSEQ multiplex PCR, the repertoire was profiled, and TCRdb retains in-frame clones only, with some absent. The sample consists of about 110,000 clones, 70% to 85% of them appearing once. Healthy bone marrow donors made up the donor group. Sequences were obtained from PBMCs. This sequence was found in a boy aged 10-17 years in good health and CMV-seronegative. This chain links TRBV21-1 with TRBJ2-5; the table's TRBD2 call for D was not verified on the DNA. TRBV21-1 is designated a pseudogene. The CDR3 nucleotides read TGTGCCAGCAGCGTAGGGCGGGGCTGGGAGACCCAGTACTTC. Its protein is CASSVGRGWETQYF.